These 8 T cell receptor beta chains originate from one sample sequenced in a study of immune heterogeneity within non-small cell lung tumors. Multiplex PCR (32 V and 13 J primers) was used to amplify the TCR beta CDR3. TCRdb called the multiplex PCR reads again in MiXCR, with one record for every CDR3 protein. The table shows approximately 29,000 distinct CDR3 sequences, with 25% to 30% occurring only once. Template was bulk tumor genomic DNA, 450 to 750 ng per sample. In surgery, several biopsies were collected from each primary tumor at widely spaced sites. The patients were newly diagnosed with non-small cell lung cancer, had not been treated, and had curative surgery. The specimen was lung tumor tissue. These receptors all stem from a man between 40 and 49 years old with non-small cell lung cancer.

For this clonotype: A much more abundant neighbour one base away suggests this may be a read error. The chain uses TRBV27 and TRBJ2-1, with 9 bases that match TRBD2. Germline loops: CDR1 MNHEY, CDR2 SMNVEV (reference sequence). The CDR3 sequence is 17 residues long. J was trimmed by 7 bases and V by 9 bases; bases with no gene match: 19. The CDR3 nucleotides read TGTGCCAGAAGACCTCGGGGGGCGGGAGGGCCCAGAAATGAGCAGTTCTTC. Translating gives CARRPRGAGGPRNEQFF.

The chain employs TRBV11-3 and TRBJ1-1; 7 nucleotides line up with TRBD1. The CDR3 covers 12 residues. Germline CDR1 reads SGHNT; CDR2 reads YENEEA. Trimming cost V 6 bases and J 11 bases; bases outside gene matches: 9. The CDR3 nucleotides read TGTGCCAGCAGTCGAACAGGGGCGGGCGCTTTCTTT. Its translation is CASSRTGAGAFF.

This clonotype was detected only a few times. J is TRBJ2-1 and V is TRBV11-3; 15 nucleotides line up with TRBD2. V was pared by 3 bases and J by 7 bases, with 10 bases of the junction left unmatched. The CDR3 length is 18 residues. Germline CDR1 reads SGHNT; CDR2 reads YENEEA. DNA for the CDR3: TGTGCCAGCAGCTTGACAGGACTAGCGGGAGGGACCAAGAATGAGCAGTTCTTC. As protein: CASSLTGLAGGTKNEQFF.

The chain is built from TRBV6-1 and TRBJ2-7, with D possibly TRBD2 on 5 matching bases. Trimming shortened V by 1 base and J by 4 bases, and 14 bases separated the two germline ends. The CDR3 has 15 residues. CDR1 and CDR2 (germline): MNHNS, SASEGT. The CDR3 nucleotides are TGTGCCAGCAGTGAAGAAGACGGGATTTGGTACGAGCAGTACTTC. Translation: CASSEEDGIWYEQYF.

Points on this clonotype: An end of the junction does not agree with germline; a read error may underlie this. This chain uses TRBV6-2 or TRBV6-3 with TRBJ1-1; the D gene is possibly TRBD1 (5 bases). Germline loops: CDR1 MNHEY, CDR2 SVGEGT. The CDR3 length is 14 residues. In DNA form, the CDR3 reads TGTGCCAGCACTTACGCGGGGGGTGGCTCTGCAGCTTTCTTT. Its protein is CASTYAGGGSAAFF.

Note on this clonotype: A much larger clone is a single base away; this may be a read error. V is TRBV5-1 and J is TRBJ2-3, with D perhaps TRBD2 (6 bases). V gave up 4 bases and J gave up 5 bases, with 14 bases separating them. Germline V CDR1 and CDR2: SGHRS, YFSETQ. This CDR3 is 14 amino acids long. CDR3 coding DNA: TGCGCCAGCAGCCCGTACGCGGGGAAAGATACGCAGTATTTT. This gives the protein CASSPYAGKDTQYF. The whole variable domain, remainder taken from reference TRBV5-1 and TRBJ2-3, is KAGVTQTPRYLIKTRGQQVTLSCSPISGHRSVSWYQQTPGQGLQFLFEYFSETQRNKGNFPGRFSGRQFSNSRSEMNVSTLELGDSALYLCASSPYAGKDTQYFGPGTRLTVL.

The table lists this clonotype with a few counts. In DNA, the CDR3 is TGTGCCAGCAGTTTGACAGGGCTCCAAGAGACCCAGTACTTC. This codes for CASSLTGLQETQYF. The chain links TRBV7-6 to TRBJ2-5; 7 bases are a match to TRBD1. Germline CDR1 SGHVS, CDR2 FNYEAQ. Trimming cost V 6 bases and J 1 base; bases outside gene matches: 5. There are 14 residues in the CDR3.

This clonotype appeared a few times. V gene TRBV5-4 combines with J gene TRBJ2-2; D remains unclear. V was cut by 3 bases and J by 1 base, with 1 base left in between. The germline V gene encodes CDR1 SGHNT and CDR2 YYREEE (reference sequence). CDR3 length equals 12 residues. In nucleotides, the CDR3 is TGTGCCAGCAGCTGGAACACCGGGGAGCTGTTTTTT. It yields the protein CASSWNTGELFF. The full variable domain, with the rest looked up from reference TRBV5-4 and TRBJ2-2, is ETGVTQSPTHLIKTRGQQVTLRCSSQSGHNTVSWYQQALGQGPQFIFQYYREEENGRGNFPPRFSGLQFPNYSSELNVNALELDDSALYLCASSWNTGELFFGEGSRLTVL.